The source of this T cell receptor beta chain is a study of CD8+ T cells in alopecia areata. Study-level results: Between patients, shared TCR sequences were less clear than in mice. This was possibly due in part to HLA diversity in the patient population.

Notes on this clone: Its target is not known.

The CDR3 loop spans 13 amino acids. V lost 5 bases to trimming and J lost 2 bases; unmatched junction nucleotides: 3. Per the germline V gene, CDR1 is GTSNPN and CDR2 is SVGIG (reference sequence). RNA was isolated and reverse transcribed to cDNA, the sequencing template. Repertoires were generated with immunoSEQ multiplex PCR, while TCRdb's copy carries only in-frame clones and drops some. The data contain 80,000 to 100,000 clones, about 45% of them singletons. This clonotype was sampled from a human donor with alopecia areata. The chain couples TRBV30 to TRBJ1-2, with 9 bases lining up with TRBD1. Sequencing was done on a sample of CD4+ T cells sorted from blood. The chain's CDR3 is CAWGQGRNYGYTF. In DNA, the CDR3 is TGTGCCTGGGGACAGGGGCGCAACTATGGCTACACCTTC.